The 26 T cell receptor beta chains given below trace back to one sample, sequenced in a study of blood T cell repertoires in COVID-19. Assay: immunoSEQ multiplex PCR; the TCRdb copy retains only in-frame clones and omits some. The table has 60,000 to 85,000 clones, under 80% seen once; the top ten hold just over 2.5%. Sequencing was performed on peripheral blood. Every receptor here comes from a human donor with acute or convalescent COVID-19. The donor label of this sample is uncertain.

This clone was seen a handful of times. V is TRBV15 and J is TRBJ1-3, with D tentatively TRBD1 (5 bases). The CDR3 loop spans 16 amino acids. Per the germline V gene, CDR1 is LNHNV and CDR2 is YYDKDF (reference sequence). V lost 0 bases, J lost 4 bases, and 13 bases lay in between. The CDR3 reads CATSRDLGGAGNTIYF. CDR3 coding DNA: TGTGCCACCAGCAGAGATCTGGGAGGGGCAGGAAACACCATATATTTT.

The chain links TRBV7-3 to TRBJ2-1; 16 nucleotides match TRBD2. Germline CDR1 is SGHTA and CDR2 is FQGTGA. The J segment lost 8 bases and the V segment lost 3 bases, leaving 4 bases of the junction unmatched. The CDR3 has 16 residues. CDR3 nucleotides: TGTGCCAGCAGCTTGGGGACTAGCGGGAGGGTGGATGAGCAGTTCTTC. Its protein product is CASSLGTSGRVDEQFF.

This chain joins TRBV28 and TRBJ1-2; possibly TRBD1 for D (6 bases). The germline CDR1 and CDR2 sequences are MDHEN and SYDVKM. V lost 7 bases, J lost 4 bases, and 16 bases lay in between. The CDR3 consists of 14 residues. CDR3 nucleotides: TGTGCCAGCACTCTGGTGGGACAAGCCTATGGCTACACCTTC. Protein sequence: CASTLVGQAYGYTF.

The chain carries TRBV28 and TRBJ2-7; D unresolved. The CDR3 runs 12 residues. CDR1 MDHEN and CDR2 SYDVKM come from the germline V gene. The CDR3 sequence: CASSLSTYPRHV. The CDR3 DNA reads TGTGCCAGCAGTTTATCCACCTACCCGAGGCACGTC.

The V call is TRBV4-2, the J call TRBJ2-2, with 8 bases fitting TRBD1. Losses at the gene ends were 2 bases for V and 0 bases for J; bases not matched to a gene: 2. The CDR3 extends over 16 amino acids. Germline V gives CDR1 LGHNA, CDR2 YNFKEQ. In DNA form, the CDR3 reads TGTGCCAGCAGCCAACAGGGGGCGTCGAACACCGGGGAGCTGTTTTTT. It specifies CASSQQGASNTGELFF.

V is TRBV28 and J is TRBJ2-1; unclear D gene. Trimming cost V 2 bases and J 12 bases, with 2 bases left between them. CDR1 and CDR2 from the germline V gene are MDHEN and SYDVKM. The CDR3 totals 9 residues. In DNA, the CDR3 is TGTGCCAGCAGTTTACTGCAGTTCTTC. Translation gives CASSLLQFF.

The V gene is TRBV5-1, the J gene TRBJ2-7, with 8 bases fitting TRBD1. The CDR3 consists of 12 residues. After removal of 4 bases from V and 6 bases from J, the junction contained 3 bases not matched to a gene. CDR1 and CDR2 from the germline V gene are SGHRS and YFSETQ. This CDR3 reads CASSRTGGEQYF. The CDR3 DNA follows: TGCGCCAGCAGCCGCACAGGGGGCGAGCAGTACTTC.

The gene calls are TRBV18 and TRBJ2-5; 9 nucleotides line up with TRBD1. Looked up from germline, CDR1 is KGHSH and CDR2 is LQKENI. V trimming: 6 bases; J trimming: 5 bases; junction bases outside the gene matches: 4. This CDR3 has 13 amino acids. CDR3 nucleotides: TGTGCCAGCTCCCACAGGGGGCTGGAGACCCAGTACTTC. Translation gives CASSHRGLETQYF.

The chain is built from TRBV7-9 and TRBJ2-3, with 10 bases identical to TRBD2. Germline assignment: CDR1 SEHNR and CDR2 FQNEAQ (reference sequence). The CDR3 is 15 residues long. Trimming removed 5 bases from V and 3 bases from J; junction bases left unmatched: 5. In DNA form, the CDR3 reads TGTGCCAGCAGCCAAGCGGGAGGGAAAACAGATACGCAGTATTTT. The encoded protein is CASSQAGGKTDTQYF.

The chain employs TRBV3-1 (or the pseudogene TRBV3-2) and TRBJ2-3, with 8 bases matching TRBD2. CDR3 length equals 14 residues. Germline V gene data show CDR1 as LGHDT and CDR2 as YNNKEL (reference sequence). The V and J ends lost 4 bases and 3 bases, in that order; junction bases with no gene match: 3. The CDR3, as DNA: TGTGCCAGCAGCCCGGGACTAGGTACAGATACGCAGTATTTT. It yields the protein CASSPGLGTDTQYF.

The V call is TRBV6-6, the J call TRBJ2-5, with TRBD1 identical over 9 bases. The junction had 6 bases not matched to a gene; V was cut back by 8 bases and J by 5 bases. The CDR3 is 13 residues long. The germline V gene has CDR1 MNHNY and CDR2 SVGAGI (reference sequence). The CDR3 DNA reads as TGTGCCAGCGAACGGGGACAGGGTGAGACCCAGTACTTC. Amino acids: CASERGQGETQYF.

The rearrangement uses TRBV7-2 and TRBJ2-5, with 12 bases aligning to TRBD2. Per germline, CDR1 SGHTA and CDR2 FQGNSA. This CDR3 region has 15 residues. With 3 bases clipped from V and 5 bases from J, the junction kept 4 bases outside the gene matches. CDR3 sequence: CASSLGLAGRETQYF. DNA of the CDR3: TGTGCCAGCAGCTTGGGACTAGCGGGCCGTGAGACCCAGTACTTC.

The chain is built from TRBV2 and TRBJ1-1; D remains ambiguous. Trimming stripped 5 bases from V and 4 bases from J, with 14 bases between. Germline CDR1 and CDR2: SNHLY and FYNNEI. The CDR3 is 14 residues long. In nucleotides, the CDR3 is TGTGCCAGCAGTCCCCAGGCCACGCTCACTGAAGCTTTCTTT. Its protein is CASSPQATLTEAFF.

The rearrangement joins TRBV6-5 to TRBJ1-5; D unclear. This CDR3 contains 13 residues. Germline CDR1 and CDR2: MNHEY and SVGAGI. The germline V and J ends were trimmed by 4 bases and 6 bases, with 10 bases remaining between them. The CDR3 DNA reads TGTGCCAGCAGTTTCGATCTAGGTCAGCCCCAGCATTTT. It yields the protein CASSFDLGQPQHF.

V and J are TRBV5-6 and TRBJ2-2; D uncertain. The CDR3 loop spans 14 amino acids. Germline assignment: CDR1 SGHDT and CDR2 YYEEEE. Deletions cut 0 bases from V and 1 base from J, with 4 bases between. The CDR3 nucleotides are TGTGCCAGCAGCTTGGTTCGGAACACCGGGGAGCTGTTTTTT. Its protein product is CASSLVRNTGELFF.

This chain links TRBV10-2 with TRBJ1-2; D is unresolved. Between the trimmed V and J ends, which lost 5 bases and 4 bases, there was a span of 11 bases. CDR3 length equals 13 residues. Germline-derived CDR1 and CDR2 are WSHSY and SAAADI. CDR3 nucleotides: TGCGCCAGCAGTTGGGCCCCTGGCTATGGCTACACCTTC. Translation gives CASSWAPGYGYTF.

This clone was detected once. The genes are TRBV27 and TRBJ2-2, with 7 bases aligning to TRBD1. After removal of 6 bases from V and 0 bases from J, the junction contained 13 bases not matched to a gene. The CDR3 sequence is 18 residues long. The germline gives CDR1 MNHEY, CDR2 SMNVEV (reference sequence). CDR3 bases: TGTGCCAGCAGATCCTTGAGACAGGGCCCCGCGAACACCGGGGAGCTGTTTTTT. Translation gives CASRSLRQGPANTGELFF.

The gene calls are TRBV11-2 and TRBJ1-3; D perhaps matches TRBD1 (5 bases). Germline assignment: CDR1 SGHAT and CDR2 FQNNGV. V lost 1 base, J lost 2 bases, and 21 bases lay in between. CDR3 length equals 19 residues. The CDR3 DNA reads TGTGCCAGCAGCTTAGGAGCCTCGACAGAGCCTTCCCCTGGAAACACCATATATTTT. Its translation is CASSLGASTEPSPGNTIYF. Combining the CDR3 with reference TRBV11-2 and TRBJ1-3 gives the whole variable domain EAGVAQSPRYKIIEKRQSVAFWCNPISGHATLYWYQQILGQGPKLLIQFQNNGVVDDSQLPKDRFSAERLKGVDSTLKIQPAKLEDSAVYLCASSLGASTEPSPGNTIYFGEGSWLTVV.

The CDR3 loop reads CASSFQGGGGTGELFF. The CDR3 DNA reads TGTGCCAGCAGCTTCCAGGGAGGGGGTGGCACCGGGGAGCTGTTTTTT. The genes are TRBV7-2 and TRBJ2-2; TRBD2 is a possible D gene (7 bases). V was cut by 3 bases and J by 4 bases, with 15 bases left in between. CDR1 SGHTA and CDR2 FQGNSA come from the germline V gene. The CDR3 loop spans 16 amino acids.

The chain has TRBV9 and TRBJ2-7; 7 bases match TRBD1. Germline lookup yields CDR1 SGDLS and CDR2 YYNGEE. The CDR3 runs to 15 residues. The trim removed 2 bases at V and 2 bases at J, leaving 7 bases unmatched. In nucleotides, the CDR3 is TGTGCCAGCAGCGTCGACCCGGGACAGCCCTACGAGCAGTACTTC. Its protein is CASSVDPGQPYEQYF.

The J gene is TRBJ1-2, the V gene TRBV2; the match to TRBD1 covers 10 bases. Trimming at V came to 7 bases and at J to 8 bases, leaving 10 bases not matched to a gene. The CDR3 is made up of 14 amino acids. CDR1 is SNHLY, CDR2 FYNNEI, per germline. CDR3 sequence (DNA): TGTGCCAGCAATCTCGCCGGGACAGGGGACGGCTACACCTTC. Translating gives CASNLAGTGDGYTF.

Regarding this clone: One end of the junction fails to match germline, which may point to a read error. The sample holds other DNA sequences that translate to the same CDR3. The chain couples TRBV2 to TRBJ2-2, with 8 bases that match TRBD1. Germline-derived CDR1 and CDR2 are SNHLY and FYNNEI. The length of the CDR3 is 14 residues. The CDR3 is CATQGQASTGELFF. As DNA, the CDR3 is TGCGCCACCCAGGGACAGGCGAGCACCGGGGAGCTGTTTTTT.

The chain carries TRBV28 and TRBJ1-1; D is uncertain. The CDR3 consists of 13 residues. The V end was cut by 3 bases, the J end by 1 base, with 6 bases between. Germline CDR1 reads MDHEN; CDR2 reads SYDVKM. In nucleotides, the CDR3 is TGTGCCAGCAGTTTTTCCAGGAACACTGAAGCTTTCTTT. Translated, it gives CASSFSRNTEAFF.

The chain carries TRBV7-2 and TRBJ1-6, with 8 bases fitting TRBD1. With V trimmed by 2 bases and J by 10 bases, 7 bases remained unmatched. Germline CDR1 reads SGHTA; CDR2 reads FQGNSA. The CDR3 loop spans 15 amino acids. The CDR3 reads CASSLRQGALSPLHF. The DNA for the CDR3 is TGTGCCAGCAGCTTACGTCAGGGGGCTCTGTCACCCCTCCACTTT.

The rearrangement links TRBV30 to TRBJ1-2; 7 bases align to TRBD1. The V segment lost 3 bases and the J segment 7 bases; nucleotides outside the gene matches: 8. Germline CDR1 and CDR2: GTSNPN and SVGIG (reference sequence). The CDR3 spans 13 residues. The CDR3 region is CAWSASRGIGYTF. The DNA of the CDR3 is TGTGCCTGGAGCGCTTCCAGGGGGATTGGCTACACCTTC.

The CDR3 sequence is CASSLSTQNTEAFF. As DNA, the CDR3 is TGCGCCAGCAGCTTGAGTACACAGAACACTGAAGCTTTCTTT. The chain recombines TRBV5-1 with TRBJ1-1; D remains ambiguous. The CDR3 is 14 residues long. Per the germline V gene, CDR1 is SGHRS and CDR2 is YFSETQ. Trimming removed 1 base from V and 1 base from J, with 8 bases in between.